This record covers a single T cell receptor (beta chain). The CDR3 length is 15 residues. V dropped 2 bases and J dropped 5 bases, with 14 bases sitting between them. Germline CDR1 SGHDT, CDR2 YYEEEE. Blood RNA came from unsorted whole blood; germline DNA was also extracted. The sample comes from a study of tumor-infiltrating lymphocytes in primary liver carcinoma. TCR beta cDNA was reverse-transcribed from roughly 520 ng of total RNA. The reaction used a constant-region primer and ProtoScript II reverse transcriptase. Modified slightly, ARM-PCR produced TCR beta libraries over three nested multiplex PCR rounds. Rounds one and two of PCR, each of approximately 11 cycles, were primed with TRBV1-TRBV30 forward primers and a C-beta reverse primer. TCRdb re-derived calls from the multiplex PCR reads in MiXCR, one entry per CDR3 protein. The sample lists 300,000 to 350,000 distinct CDR3 sequences; around three fifths were seen once.

J is TRBJ2-1 and V is TRBV5-6; D is perhaps TRBD2 (5 bases). The sequenced sample was peripheral blood. This receptor was identified in a woman in her twenties or thirties with primary liver carcinoma and hepatitis B virus infection. CDR3 loop: CASSFLLRTDNEQFF. In DNA form, the CDR3 reads TGTGCCAGCAGCTTCTTGCTCCGGACTGACAATGAGCAGTTCTTC.